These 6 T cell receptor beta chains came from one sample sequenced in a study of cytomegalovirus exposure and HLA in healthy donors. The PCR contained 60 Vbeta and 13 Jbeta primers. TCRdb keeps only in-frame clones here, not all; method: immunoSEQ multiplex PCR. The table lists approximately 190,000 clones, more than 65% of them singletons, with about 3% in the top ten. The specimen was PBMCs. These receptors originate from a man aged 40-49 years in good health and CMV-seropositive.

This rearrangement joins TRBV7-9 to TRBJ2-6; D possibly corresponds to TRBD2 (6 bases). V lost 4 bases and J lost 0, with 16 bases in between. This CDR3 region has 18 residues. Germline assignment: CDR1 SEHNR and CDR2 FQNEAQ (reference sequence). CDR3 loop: CASSSPGTDISGANVLTF. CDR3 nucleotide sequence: TGTGCCAGCAGCTCCCCCGGGACTGACATCTCTGGGGCCAACGTCCTGACTTTC.

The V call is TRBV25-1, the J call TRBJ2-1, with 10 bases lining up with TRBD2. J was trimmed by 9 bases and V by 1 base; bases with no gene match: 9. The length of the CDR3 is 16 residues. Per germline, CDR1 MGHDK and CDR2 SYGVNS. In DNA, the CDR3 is TGTGCCAGCAGTGAATTGCCTAGCGGGAGAGGGGGTGAGCAGTTCTTC. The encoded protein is CASSELPSGRGGEQFF.

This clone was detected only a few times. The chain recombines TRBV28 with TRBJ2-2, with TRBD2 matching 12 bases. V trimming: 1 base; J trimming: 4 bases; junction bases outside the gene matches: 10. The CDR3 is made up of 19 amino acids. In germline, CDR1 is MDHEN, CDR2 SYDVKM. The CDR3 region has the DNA TGTGCCAGCAGTTTATATTTCCTAGCGGGAGGGCCCGGCACCGGGGAGCTGTTTTTT. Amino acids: CASSLYFLAGGPGTGELFF.

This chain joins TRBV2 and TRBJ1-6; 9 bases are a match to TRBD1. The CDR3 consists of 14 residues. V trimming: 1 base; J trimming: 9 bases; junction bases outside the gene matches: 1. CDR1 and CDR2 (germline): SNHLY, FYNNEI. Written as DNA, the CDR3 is TGTGCCAGCAGTGAAGACAGGGGGCGTTCACCCCTCCACTTT. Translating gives CASSEDRGRSPLHF.

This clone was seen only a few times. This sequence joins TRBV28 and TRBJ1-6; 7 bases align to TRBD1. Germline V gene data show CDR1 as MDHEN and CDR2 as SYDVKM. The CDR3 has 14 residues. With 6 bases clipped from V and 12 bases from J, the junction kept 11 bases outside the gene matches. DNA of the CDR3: TGTGCCAGCAGGGACAGGTCATCGCGGGGACCCCTCCACTTT. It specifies CASRDRSSRGPLHF.

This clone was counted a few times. CDR3 loop: CASSLVSRSTDTQYF. The CDR3 DNA follows: TGTGCCAGCAGCTTAGTCTCCAGAAGCACAGATACGCAGTATTTT. The genes are TRBV11-1 and TRBJ2-3; no firm D call. The CDR3 runs 15 residues. The germline gives CDR1 SGHAT, CDR2 FQDESV (reference sequence). V was trimmed by 1 base and J by 0 bases, leaving 8 bases between them.